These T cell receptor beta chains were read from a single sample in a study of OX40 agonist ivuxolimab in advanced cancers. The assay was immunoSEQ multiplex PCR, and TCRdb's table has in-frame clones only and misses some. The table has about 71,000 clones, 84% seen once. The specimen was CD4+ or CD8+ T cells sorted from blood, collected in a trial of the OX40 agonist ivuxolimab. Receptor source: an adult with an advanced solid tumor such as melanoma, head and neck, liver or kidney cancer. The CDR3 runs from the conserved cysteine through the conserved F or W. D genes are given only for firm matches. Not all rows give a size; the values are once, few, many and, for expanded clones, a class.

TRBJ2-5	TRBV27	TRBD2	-	TGTGCCAGCTGGGGGGGAGAGACCCAGTACTTC	CASWGGETQYF
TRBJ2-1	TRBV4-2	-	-	TGTGCCAGCAGCCAAGATCGGGCGGGATGGCAGTTCTTC	CASSQDRAGWQFF
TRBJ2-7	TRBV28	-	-	TGTGCCAGCAGTCAGACTGGCAGGAATTCGTACTTC	CASSQTGRNSYF
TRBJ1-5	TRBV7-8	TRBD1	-	TGTGCCAGCAGCGCTCCGGGACAGGGGAATCAGCCCCAGCATTTT	CASSAPGQGNQPQHF
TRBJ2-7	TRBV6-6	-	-	TGTGCCAGCAGTTCCACCTACTACGAGCAGTACTTC	CASSSTYYEQYF
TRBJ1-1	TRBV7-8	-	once	TGTGCCAGCAGCCCCAGGACGGAACTGGGGCACACTGAAGCTTTCTTT	CASSPRTELGHTEAFF
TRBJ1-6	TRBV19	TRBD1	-	TGTGCCAGTACGGACAGGGGAAATTCACCCCTCCACTTT	CASTDRGNSPLHF
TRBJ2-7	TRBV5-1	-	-	TGCGCCAGCACCGCCCAGGGTAGCTCCTACGAGCAGTACTTC	CASTAQGSSYEQYF
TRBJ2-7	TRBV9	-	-	TGTGCCAGCAGCGTAGGGGCTAGCGATTACTCCTACGAGCAGTACTTC	CASSVGASDYSYEQYF
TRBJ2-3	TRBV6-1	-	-	TGTGCCAGCAGTGAACACGGGGATACGCAGTATTTT	CASSEHGDTQYF
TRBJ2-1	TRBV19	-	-	TGTGCCAGTAGACCCCCGAGCTCCTACAATGAGCAGTTCTTC	CASRPPSSYNEQFF
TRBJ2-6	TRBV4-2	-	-	TGTGCCAGCAGCCAAGGGGGTGGGGCCAACGTCCTGACTTTC	CASSQGGGANVLTF
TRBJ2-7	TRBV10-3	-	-	TGTGCCATCGGTCAGGGGACTTACGAGCAGTACTTC	CAIGQGTYEQYF
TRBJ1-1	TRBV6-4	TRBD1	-	TGTGCCAGCAGTGACGGGGCTCCGGCAGGGGGCCCAAACACTGAAGCTTTCTTT	CASSDGAPAGGPNTEAFF
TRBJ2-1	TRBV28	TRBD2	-	TGTGCCAGCAGACCAAGGCGGGAGGTCTATGAGCAGTTCTTC	CASRPRREVYEQFF
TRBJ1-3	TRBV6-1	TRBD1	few	TGTGCCAGCAACGGACAGGCCTACTCTGGAAACACCATATATTTT	CASNGQAYSGNTIYF
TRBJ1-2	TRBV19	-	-	TGTGCCAGTAGTATAGCCGGCAGGAACTATGGCTACACCTTC	CASSIAGRNYGYTF
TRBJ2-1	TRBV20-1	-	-	TGCAGTGGGGCGAACCAGGATGAGCAGTTCTTC	CSGANQDEQFF
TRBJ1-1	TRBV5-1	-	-	TGCGCCAGCAGCTTGGACCAACAGGGGAACACTGAAGCTTTCTTT	CASSLDQQGNTEAFF
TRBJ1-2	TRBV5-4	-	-	TGTGCCAGCAGCTTGGAGGCAGGGGCAAGCTATGGCTACACCTTC	CASSLEAGASYGYTF
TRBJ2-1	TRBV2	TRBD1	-	TGTGCCAGCATCTGGACAGGGGGTGTGTACAATGAGCAGTTCTTC	CASIWTGGVYNEQFF
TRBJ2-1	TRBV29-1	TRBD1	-	TGCAGCGTCCCCAGACAGGGGGGTATCTATGAGCAGTTCTTC	CSVPRQGGIYEQFF
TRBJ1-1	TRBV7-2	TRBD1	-	TGTGCCAGCAGCTCCCGCCGGACAGGGGTGATCACTGAAGCTTTCTTT	CASSSRRTGVITEAFF
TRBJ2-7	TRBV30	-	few	TGTGCCTGGACAGAACTTTACGAGCAGTACTTC	CAWTELYEQYF
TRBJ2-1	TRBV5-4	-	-	TGTGCCAGCAGCCAACAAGCGGTGAGCTCCTACAATGAGCAGTTCTTC	CASSQQAVSSYNEQFF
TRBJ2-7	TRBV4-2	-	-	TGTGCCAGCAGCCAAGGGCACAGCCAGTCCTACGAGCAGTACTTC	CASSQGHSQSYEQYF
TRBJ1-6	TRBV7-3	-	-	TGTGCCAGCAGCTTTACCCCGGGGAAAAATTCACCCCTCCACTTT	CASSFTPGKNSPLHF
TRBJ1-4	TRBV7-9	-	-	TGTGCCAGCAGCCCAGGGGTAACTAATGAAAAACTGTTTTTT	CASSPGVTNEKLFF
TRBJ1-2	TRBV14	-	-	TGTGCCAGCAGCGAAAGGGGGATCGGGTATGGCTACACCTTC	CASSERGIGYGYTF
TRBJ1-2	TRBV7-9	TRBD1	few	TGTGCCAGCAGCATTACTTTACGGACAGGCAACACTAACTATGGCTACACCTTC	CASSITLRTGNTNYGYTF
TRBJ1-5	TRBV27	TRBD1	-	TGTGCCACTATGACAGGGAGCAATCAGCCCCAGCATTTT	CATMTGSNQPQHF
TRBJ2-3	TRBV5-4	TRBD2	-	TGTGCCAGCAGCTCCTATAGCGGGAGCCGAACAGATACGCAGTATTTT	CASSSYSGSRTDTQYF
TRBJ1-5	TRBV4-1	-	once	TGCGCCAGCAGCCAAGATCGAGGCGGGCAGCCCCAGCATTTT	CASSQDRGGQPQHF
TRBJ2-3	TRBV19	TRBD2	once	TGTGCCAGTAGTAGGGCACTAGCGGGGGCCGCTAGCACAGATACGCAGTATTTT	CASSRALAGAASTDTQYF
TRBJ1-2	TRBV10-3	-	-	TGTGCCATCACCCCCAGGGCCGGGGGGGAGAGCTACACCTTC	CAITPRAGGESYTF
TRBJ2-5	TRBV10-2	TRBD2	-	TGCGCCAGCAGTGACCTAGCGGGAGGGACCCAGTACTTC	CASSDLAGGTQYF
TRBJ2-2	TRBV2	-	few	TGTGCCAGCAGATATAGCGGGGAGCTGTTTTTT	CASRYSGELFF
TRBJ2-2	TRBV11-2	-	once	TGTGCCAGCAGCCGTGGACAGGGAGGGACCGGGGAGCTGTTTTTT	CASSRGQGGTGELFF
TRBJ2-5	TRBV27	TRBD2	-	TGTGCCAGCAGATCCCTAGCGGGGGGGCCGGAAGAGACCCAGTACTTC	CASRSLAGGPEETQYF
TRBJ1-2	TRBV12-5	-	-	TGTGCTAGTGGTTTTTGGGACTATGGCTACACCTTC	CASGFWDYGYTF
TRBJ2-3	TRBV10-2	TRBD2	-	TGCGCCAGCAGTGAGAGGGGACTAGCGGGAGAGGGTTTTAGCACAGATACGCAGTATTTT	CASSERGLAGEGFSTDTQYF
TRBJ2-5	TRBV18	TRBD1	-	TGTGCCAGCTCATTCCGAGGAACAGGGGGATTAGAGACCCAGTACTTC	CASSFRGTGGLETQYF
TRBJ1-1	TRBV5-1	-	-	TGCGCCAGCAGCACTCAATCAGGGGAGGGGACTGAAGCTTTCTTT	CASSTQSGEGTEAFF
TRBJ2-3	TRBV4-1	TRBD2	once	TGCGCCAGCAGCCAAGGGGCCGGGAGGTCGGGCACAGATACGCAGTATTTT	CASSQGAGRSGTDTQYF
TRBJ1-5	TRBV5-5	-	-	TGTGCCAGCAGCTTGGACCCGGGGGGCACCAATCAGCCCCAGCATTTT	CASSLDPGGTNQPQHF
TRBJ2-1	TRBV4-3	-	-	TGCGCCAGCAGCCAAGACTTCGGGAATGAGCAGTTCTTC	CASSQDFGNEQFF
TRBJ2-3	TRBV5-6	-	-	TGTGCCAGCAGCTTGGTGGTTCGCGCAGATACGCAGTATTTT	CASSLVVRADTQYF
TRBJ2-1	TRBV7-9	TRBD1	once	TGTGCCAGCAGCTTAGGAGGGGACAGATATTGCGTCTTC	CASSLGGDRYCVF
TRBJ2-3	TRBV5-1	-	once	TGCGCCAGCAGCTTGCCGGGCAGCACAGATACGCAGTATTTT	CASSLPGSTDTQYF
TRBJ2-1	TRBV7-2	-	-	TGTGCCAGCAGCTTAAATGCCCTGGGGTACAATGAGCAGTTCTTC	CASSLNALGYNEQFF
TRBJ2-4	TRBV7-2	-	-	TGTGCCAGCAGCCAGCGTCGGCAGGGCAGTTCCCTTCAGTACTTC	CASSQRRQGSSLQYF
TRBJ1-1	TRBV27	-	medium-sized	TGTGCCAGCCACCGGGTTGCACAGGCGAGCACTGAAGCTTTCTTT	CASHRVAQASTEAFF
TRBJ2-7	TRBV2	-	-	TGTGCCAGCCACATCCGTCTAGACTACGAGCAGTACTTC	CASHIRLDYEQYF
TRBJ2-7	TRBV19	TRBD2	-	TGTGCCAGTAGTACTAGTAGGACTAGCGGGAGCTACGAGCAGTACTTC	CASSTSRTSGSYEQYF
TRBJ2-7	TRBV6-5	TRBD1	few	TGTGCCAGCAGTTCCCCTGACAGGGGAGTCTACGAGCAGTACTTC	CASSSPDRGVYEQYF
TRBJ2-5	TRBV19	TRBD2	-	TGTGCCAGTAGTATAGGAAAGCGGGGGAACCAAGAGACCCAGTACTTC	CASSIGKRGNQETQYF